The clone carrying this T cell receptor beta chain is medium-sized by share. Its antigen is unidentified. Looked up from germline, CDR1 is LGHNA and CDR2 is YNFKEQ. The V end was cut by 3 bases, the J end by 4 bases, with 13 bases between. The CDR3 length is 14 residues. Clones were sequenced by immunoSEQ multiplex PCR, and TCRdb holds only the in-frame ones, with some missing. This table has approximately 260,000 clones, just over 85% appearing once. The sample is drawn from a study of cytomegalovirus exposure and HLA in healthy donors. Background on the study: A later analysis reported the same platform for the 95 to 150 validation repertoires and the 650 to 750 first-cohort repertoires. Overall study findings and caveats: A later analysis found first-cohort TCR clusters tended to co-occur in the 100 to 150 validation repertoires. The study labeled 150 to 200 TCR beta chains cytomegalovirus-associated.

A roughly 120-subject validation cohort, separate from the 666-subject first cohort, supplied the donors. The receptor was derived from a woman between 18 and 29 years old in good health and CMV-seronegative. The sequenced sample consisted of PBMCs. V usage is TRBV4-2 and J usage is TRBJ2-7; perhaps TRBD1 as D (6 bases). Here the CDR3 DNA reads TGTGCCAGCAGCCAGGAACCCGGACAGTACGAGCAGTACTTC. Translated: CASSQEPGQYEQYF.